This T cell receptor beta chain comes out of a study of control samples from healthy donors and cancer patients. Here immunoSEQ multiplex PCR was the method, and the copy in TCRdb shows in-frame clones only, minus some. The table shows about 120,000 clones, with about 93% occurring only once. The clonotype originates from a young man in good health. The sample taken for sequencing was blood.

CDR3 sequence (DNA): TGTGCCAGCAGCCGCCTGGGGAACACCATATATTTT. Translation: CASSRLGNTIYF. J is TRBJ1-3 and V is TRBV7-9, with D hard to call. The CDR3 contains 12 residues. Germline V gives CDR1 SEHNR, CDR2 FQNEAQ (reference sequence). Trimming cost V 5 bases and J 7 bases, with 9 bases left between them.